This is a list of T cell receptor beta chains from one sample in a study of T cell repertoires in ileal Crohn's disease. The assay was immunoSEQ multiplex PCR, and TCRdb's table has in-frame clones only and misses some. The data contain under 8,500 clones, 60% to 85% of them singletons. The sequenced material came from ileal tissue. The origin of the receptors is an adult with Crohn's disease. Both conserved end residues are part of each CDR3. The D gene is left open where the match is weak. Some rows mark clone size as missing; the rest say once, few, many or name a class of expanded clone.

TRBJ2-7,TRBV5-1,TRBD1,.,TGCGCCAGCAGCGGGGGGACAGGGCACTACGAGCAGTACTTC,CASSGGTGHYEQYF
TRBJ2-4,TRBV19,.,few,TGTGCCAGTAGTACGGGTCTGTTAGGAAACATTCAGTACTTC,CASSTGLLGNIQYF
TRBJ1-6,TRBV7-2,.,few,TGTGCCAGCAGCCCACTAGGGAGGTCACCCCTCCACTTT,CASSPLGRSPLHF
TRBJ1-1,TRBV6-1,TRBD1,few,TGTGCCAGCAGTGGCGGACAGGGGGAGACTGAAGCTTTCTTT,CASSGGQGETEAFF
TRBJ2-7,TRBV7-2,.,.,TGTGCCAGCAGCCCTGGGACAAGACCCTACGAGCAGTACTTC,CASSPGTRPYEQYF
TRBJ2-3,TRBV12-5,TRBD2,.,TGTGCTAGTGGCACGGGACTAGCAGATACGCAGTATTTT,CASGTGLADTQYF
TRBJ2-5,TRBV5-4,TRBD2,.,TGTGCCAGCAGCTTGGGGCCTGCTAGCGGAAAAGAGACCCAGTACTTC,CASSLGPASGKETQYF
TRBJ1-2,TRBV4-1,.,.,TGCGCCAGCAGCCAACTCGGGGGGCCTGGAGGCTACACCTTC,CASSQLGGPGGYTF
TRBJ1-4,TRBV7-9,.,once,TGTGCCAGCAGAGCGGCGGGGGGAGGCGATGAAAAACTGTTTTTT,CASRAAGGGDEKLFF
TRBJ2-3,TRBV14,.,.,TGTGCCAGCAGCCAAGGGGTCGGAAGGGGCCGCGATACGCAGTATTTT,CASSQGVGRGRDTQYF
TRBJ1-1,TRBV25-1,TRBD1,.,TGTGCCAGCAGCCTAACAGGGGGCACTGAAGCTTTCTTT,CASSLTGGTEAFF
TRBJ2-5,TRBV5-4,.,.,TGTGCCAGCTCGAAGGGGGAAGAGACCCAGTACTTC,CASSKGEETQYF
TRBJ1-6,TRBV7-7,TRBD1,.,TGTGCCAGCAGCCCGAGACAGGGTGTCCGTAAGTCACCCCTCCACTTT,CASSPRQGVRKSPLHF
TRBJ2-1,TRBV29-1,TRBD2,.,TGCAGCGTTGAAGGGACTAGCGGGGCCATATCCTACAATGAGCAGTTCTTC,CSVEGTSGAISYNEQFF
TRBJ2-1,TRBV20-1,TRBD2,.,TGCAGTGCCCTAGCGGGGGATGAGCAGTTCTTC,CSALAGDEQFF
TRBJ2-2,TRBV5-4,.,.,TGTGCCAGCAGCTCGGTACAAGGGGCCGGGGAGCTGTTTTTT,CASSSVQGAGELFF
TRBJ1-1,TRBV16,.,.,TGTGCCAGCAGCCTCTTTTTGAACACTGAAGCTTTCTTT,CASSLFLNTEAFF
TRBJ2-3,TRBV7-3,TRBD2,few,TGTGCCAGCAGCTTACACGGGGACTACCGGCAGGGCACAGATACGCAGTATTTT,CASSLHGDYRQGTDTQYF
TRBJ2-7,TRBV4-1,.,.,TGCGCCAGCAGCCCCTCCACAGGATCCAACTCCTACGAGCAGTACTTC,CASSPSTGSNSYEQYF
TRBJ1-2,TRBV30,.,.,TGTGCCTGGAGTCGGGAGGGCGTCTATGGCTACACCTTC,CAWSREGVYGYTF
TRBJ2-1,TRBV4-1,.,.,TGCGCCAGCAGCCTAATACTTAAGACAAAGCAGTTCTTC,CASSLILKTKQFF
TRBJ1-2,TRBV15,TRBD1,large,TGTGCCACCAGCCGTTACTTAGGGGGCTATCGTAACTATGGCTACACCTTC,CATSRYLGGYRNYGYTF
TRBJ2-3,TRBV4-2,TRBD1,.,TGTGCCAGCGGAGGGACAGGGGGCGCAGATACGCAGTATTTT,CASGGTGGADTQYF
TRBJ1-5,TRBV7-6,.,medium-sized,TGTGCCAGCAGCGCAGAACAATGGGGCCCGAATCAGCCCCAGCATTTT,CASSAEQWGPNQPQHF
TRBJ2-5,TRBV7-3,.,.,TGTGCCAGCAGCTCCACAGGGGCGGGAGGAGAGACCCAGTACTTC,CASSSTGAGGETQYF
TRBJ1-1,TRBV28,.,.,TGTGCCAGCAGTTTACTTACAGTGAACACTGAAGCTTTCTTT,CASSLLTVNTEAFF
TRBJ2-3,TRBV6-4,TRBD2,.,TGTGCCAGCAGTGACTCTAGCGGGGGGGCAGATACGCAGTATTTT,CASSDSSGGADTQYF
TRBJ2-1,TRBV2,.,.,TGTGCCAGCAGTGCCCTAAAGAGCTCCTACAATGAGCAGTTCTTC,CASSALKSSYNEQFF
TRBJ1-6,TRBV7-3,TRBD1,.,TGTGCCAGCAGCCGGGACAGGGATTCACCCCTCCACTTT,CASSRDRDSPLHF
TRBJ2-1,TRBV6-4,.,.,TGTGCCAGCAGTGACTCAGTAGGGAGCTACAATGAGCAGTTCTTC,CASSDSVGSYNEQFF
TRBJ1-2,TRBV11-2,TRBD1,.,TGTGCCAGCAGTGACCGGGACAGGGATTACGGCTACACCTTC,CASSDRDRDYGYTF
TRBJ1-5,TRBV7-2,.,.,TGTGCCAGCAGCTTAGGTCCGGGGCGACGGAGGGAGCCCCAGCATTTT,CASSLGPGRRREPQHF